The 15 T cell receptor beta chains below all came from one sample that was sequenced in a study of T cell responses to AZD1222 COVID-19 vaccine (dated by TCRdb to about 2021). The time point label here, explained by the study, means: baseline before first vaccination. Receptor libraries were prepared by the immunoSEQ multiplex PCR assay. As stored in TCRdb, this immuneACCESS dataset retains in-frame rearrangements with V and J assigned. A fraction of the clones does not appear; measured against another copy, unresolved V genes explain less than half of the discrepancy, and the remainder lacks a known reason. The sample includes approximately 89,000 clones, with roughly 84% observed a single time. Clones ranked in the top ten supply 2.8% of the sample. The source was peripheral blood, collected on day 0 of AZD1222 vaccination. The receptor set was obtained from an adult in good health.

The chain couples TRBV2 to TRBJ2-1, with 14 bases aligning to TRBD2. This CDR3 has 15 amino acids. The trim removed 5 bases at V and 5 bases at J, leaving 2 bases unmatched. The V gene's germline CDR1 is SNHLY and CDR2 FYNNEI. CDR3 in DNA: TGTGCCAGCAGTTGGGGACTAGCGGGGGACAATGAGCAGTTCTTC. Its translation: CASSWGLAGDNEQFF.

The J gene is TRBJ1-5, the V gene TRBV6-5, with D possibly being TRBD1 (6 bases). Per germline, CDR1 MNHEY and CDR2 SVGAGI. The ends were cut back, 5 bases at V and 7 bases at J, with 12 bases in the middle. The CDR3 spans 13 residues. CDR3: CASSTGTGQPQHF. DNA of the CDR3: TGTGCCAGCAGTACAGGGACGGGCCAGCCCCAGCATTTT.

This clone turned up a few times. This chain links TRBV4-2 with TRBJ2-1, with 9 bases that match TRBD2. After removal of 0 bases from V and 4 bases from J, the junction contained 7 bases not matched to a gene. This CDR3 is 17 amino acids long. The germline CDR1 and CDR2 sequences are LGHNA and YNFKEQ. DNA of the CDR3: TGTGCCAGCAGCCAAGATTTACGGGCGGGGGGGTACAATGAGCAGTTCTTC. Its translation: CASSQDLRAGGYNEQFF.

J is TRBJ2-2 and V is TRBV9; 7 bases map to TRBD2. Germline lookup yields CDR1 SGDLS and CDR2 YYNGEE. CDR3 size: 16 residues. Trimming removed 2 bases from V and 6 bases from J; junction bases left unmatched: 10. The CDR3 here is CASSVFRDYASGELFF. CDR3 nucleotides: TGTGCCAGCAGCGTCTTCCGGGACTACGCATCCGGGGAGCTGTTTTTT.

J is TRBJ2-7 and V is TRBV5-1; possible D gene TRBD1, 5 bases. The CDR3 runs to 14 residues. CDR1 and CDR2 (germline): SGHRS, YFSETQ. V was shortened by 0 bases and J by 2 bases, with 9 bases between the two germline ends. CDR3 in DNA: TGCGCCAGCAGCTTGGAGGGGCCCGCCTACGAGCAGTACTTC. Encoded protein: CASSLEGPAYEQYF.

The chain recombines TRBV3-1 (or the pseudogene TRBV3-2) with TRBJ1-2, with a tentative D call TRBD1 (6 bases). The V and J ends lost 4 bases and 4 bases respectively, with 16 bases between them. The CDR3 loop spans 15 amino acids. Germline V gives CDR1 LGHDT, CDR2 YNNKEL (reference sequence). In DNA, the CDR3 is TGTGCCAGCAGCCGTGGACAGTTAACGTTCTATGGCTACACCTTC. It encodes CASSRGQLTFYGYTF.

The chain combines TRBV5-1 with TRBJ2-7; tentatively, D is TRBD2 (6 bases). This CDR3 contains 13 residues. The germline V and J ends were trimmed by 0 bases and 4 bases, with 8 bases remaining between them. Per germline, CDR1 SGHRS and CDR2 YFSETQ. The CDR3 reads CASSLAREYEQYF. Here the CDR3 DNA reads TGCGCCAGCAGCTTGGCCCGGGAGTACGAGCAGTACTTC.

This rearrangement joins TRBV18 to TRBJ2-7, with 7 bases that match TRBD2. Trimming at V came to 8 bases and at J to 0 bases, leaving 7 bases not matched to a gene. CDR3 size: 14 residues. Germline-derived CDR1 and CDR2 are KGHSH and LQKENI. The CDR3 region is CASQGDYSSYEQYF. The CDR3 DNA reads TGTGCCAGCCAAGGGGACTACAGCTCCTACGAGCAGTACTTC.

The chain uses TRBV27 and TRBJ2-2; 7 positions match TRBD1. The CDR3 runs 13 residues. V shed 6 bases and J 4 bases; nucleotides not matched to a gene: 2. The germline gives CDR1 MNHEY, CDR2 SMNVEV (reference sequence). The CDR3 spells CASRRQGTGELFF. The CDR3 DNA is TGTGCCAGCAGACGACAGGGCACCGGGGAGCTGTTTTTT.

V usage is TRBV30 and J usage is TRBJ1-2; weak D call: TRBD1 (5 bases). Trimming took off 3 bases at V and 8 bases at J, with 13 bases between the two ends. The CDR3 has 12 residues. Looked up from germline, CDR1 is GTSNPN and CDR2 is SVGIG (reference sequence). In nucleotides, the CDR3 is TGTGCCTGGAGGGCAGGGTGGAACGGCTACACCTTC. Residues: CAWRAGWNGYTF.

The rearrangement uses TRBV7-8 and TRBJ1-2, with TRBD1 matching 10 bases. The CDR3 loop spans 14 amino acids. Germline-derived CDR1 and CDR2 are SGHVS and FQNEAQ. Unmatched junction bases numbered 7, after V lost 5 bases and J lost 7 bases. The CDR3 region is CASSQRRDRGGYTF. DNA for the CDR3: TGTGCCAGCAGCCAGCGCCGGGACAGGGGTGGCTACACCTTC.

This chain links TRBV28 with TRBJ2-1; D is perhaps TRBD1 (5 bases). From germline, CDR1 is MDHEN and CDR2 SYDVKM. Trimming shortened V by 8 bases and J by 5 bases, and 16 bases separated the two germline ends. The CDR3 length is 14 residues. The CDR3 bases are TGTGCCAGCCAGGTTCGTTGGGGCAACAATGAGCAGTTCTTC. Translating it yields CASQVRWGNNEQFF.

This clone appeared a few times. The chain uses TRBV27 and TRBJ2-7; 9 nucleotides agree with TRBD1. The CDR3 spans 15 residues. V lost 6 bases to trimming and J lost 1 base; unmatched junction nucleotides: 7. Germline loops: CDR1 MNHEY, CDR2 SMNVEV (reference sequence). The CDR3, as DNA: TGTGCCAGCAGGGCCCCCGGACAGGGGTCCTACGAGCAGTACTTC. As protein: CASRAPGQGSYEQYF.

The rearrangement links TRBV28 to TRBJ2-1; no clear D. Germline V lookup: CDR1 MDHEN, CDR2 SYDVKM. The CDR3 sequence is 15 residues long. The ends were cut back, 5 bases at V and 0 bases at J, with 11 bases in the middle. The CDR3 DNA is TGTGCCAGCAGTATAGACCTGAGCTCCTACAATGAGCAGTTCTTC. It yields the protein CASSIDLSSYNEQFF.

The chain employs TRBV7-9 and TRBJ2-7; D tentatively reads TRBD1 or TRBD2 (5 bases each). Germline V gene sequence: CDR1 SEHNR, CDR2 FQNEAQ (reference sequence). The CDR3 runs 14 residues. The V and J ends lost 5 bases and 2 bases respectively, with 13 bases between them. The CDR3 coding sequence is TGTGCCAGCAGCAAGTGGGACCATACCTACGAGCAGTACTTC. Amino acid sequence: CASSKWDHTYEQYF.